This T cell receptor beta chain was retrieved from a study of T cells after posttransplantation cyclophosphamide. Assay: immunoSEQ multiplex PCR; the TCRdb copy retains only in-frame clones and omits some. The sample has 15,000 to 19,000 clones, approximately 88% seen once. Controls had myeloablative marrow grafts with methotrexate and calcineurin inhibitor, sampled at 1 year. Trimming removed 7 bases from V and 14 bases from J; junction bases left unmatched: 21. The CDR3 loop spans 14 amino acids. The germline CDR1 and CDR2 sequences are SQVTM and ANQGSEA. The clonotype comes from a male patient under 35 who received an allogeneic stem cell transplant from a related donor, was CMV-positive, and had no GVHD. The T cells may partly be graft donor cells. Here the sequenced sample was PBMCs, taken approximately 370 days after allogeneic stem cell transplant with calcineurin inhibitor and methotrexate. The chain employs TRBV29-1 and TRBJ2-5; 8 bases are a match to TRBD1. The CDR3 loop reads CSDDGTGRLYEQYF. DNA of the CDR3: TGCAGCGACGACGGGACAGGCAGACTCTACGAGCAATACTTC.